The T cell receptor (beta chain) described here comes from a study of beta chain features in type 1 diabetes. Broader study findings: Sequencing of cDNA might inflate the share of cells that strongly express TCR. VDJ junctions from patients with type 1 diabetes contained fewer insertions and more deletions. A definitive answer on HLA type influencing TCRB rearrangement was not reached here.

Deletions cut 4 bases from V and 5 bases from J, with 15 bases between. CDR3 size: 13 residues. Germline-derived CDR1 and CDR2 are SQVTM and ANQGSEA. This clone has more than one count but fewer than ten. The target antigen is unknown. Sequencing targeted expressed TCRB transcripts, as all isolated RNA had been reverse transcribed. Some clones are missing from TCRdb's copy, which holds only in-frame ones; the method was immunoSEQ multiplex PCR. The sample consists of more than 300,000 clones, roughly 16% of them appearing once. This receptor was obtained from a woman in her late teens or twenties in good health. The specimen sequenced was naive CD4+ T cells from blood. The rearrangement links TRBV29-1 to TRBJ2-7; TRBD1 is a possible D gene (5 bases). The CDR3 protein is CSVAGQQGHEQYF. Here the CDR3 DNA reads TGCAGCGTTGCAGGGCAGCAGGGCCACGAGCAGTACTTC.